These T cell receptor beta chains were read from a single sample in a study of response to subunit inactivated influenza vaccine. TCRdb re-derived calls from the RT-PCR reads in MiXCR, one entry per CDR3 protein. The table lists more than 550,000 distinct CDR3 sequences, roughly 12% of them singletons. These sequences were also reported in another study, on T cells expressing NK-cell markers.

The source material was PBMCs from blood, sampled on the day of vaccination. All receptors derive from a man aged 45-65 years who received an inactivated influenza vaccine. Both conserved end residues are part of each CDR3.

J gene: TRBJ2-3; V gene: TRBV20-1; CDR3 protein: CSARDEGRARDTQYF
J gene: TRBJ1-1; V gene: TRBV20-1; CDR3 protein: CSARDQGRGNTEAFF
J gene: TRBJ2-5; V gene: TRBV6-1; CDR3 protein: CASSEVLGTQYF
J gene: TRBJ2-1; V gene: TRBV12-3/TRBV12-4; CDR3 protein: CASSFVLGRNEQFF
J gene: TRBJ2-3; V gene: TRBV6-1; CDR3 protein: CASTLGADTQYF
J gene: TRBJ2-3; V gene: TRBV5-5; CDR3 protein: CASSLAGGTTDTQYF
J gene: TRBJ2-1; V gene: TRBV24-1; CDR3 protein: CATSDTYTSGRYNEQFF
J gene: TRBJ2-3; V gene: TRBV29-1; CDR3 protein: CSVGGLAGGTQYF
J gene: TRBJ2-1; V gene: TRBV7-2; CDR3 protein: CASSRTSGEQFF
J gene: TRBJ2-7; V gene: TRBV7-2; CDR3 protein: CASSSTGKRNEQYF
J gene: TRBJ2-7; V gene: TRBV9; CDR3 protein: CASSLARDRRSYEQYF
J gene: TRBJ2-1; V gene: TRBV5-1; CDR3 protein: CASSQPLAPGDEQFF
J gene: TRBJ2-1; V gene: TRBV20-1; CDR3 protein: CSATSRTGTNNEQFF
J gene: TRBJ2-1; V gene: TRBV5-1; CDR3 protein: CASSLAQAGNEQFF
J gene: TRBJ2-3; V gene: TRBV7-9; CDR3 protein: CASSIAGVGTDTQYF